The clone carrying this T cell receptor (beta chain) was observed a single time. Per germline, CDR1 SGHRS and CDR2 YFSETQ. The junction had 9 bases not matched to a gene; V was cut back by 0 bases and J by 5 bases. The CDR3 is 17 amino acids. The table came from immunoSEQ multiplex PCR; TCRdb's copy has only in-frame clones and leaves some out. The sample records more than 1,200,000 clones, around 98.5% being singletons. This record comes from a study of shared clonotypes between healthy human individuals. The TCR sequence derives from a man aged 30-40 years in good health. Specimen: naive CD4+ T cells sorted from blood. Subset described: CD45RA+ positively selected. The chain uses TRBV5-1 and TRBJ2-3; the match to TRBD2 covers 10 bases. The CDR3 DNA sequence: TGCGCCAGCAGCTTGGATGAAGCGGGAGGGGTCGGAGATACGCAGTATTTT. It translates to CASSLDEAGGVGDTQYF.